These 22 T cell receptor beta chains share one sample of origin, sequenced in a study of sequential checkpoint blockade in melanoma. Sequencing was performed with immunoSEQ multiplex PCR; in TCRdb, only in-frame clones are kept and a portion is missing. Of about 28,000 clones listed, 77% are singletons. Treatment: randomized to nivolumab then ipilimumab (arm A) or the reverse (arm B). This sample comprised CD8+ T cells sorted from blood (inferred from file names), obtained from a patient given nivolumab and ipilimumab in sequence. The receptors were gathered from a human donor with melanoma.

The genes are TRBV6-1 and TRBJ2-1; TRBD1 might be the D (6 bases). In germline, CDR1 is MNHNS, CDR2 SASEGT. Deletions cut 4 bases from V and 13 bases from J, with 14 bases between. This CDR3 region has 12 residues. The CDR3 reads CASSGRGFGQFF. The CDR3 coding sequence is TGTGCCAGCAGTGGCAGGGGCTTCGGTCAGTTCTTC.

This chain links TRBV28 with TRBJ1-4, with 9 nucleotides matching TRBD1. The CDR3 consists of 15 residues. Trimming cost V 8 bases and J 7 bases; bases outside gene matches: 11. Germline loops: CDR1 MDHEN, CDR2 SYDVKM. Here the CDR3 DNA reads TGTGCCAGCGGAACTCCGGGACAGGGTTCTGAAAAACTGTTTTTT. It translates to CASGTPGQGSEKLFF.

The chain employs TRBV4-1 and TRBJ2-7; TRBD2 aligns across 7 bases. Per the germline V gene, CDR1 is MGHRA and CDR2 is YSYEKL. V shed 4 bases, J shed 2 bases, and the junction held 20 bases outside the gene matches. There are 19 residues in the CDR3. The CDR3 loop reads CASSPRIREGRPYPYEQYF. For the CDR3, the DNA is TGCGCCAGCAGCCCTCGGATTAGGGAGGGCCGTCCCTATCCCTACGAGCAGTACTTC.

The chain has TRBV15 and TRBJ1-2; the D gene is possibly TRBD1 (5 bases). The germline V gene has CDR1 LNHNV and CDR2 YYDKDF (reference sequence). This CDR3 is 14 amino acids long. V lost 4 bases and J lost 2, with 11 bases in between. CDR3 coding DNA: TGTGCCACCAGCACCACGACAGCGAACTATGGCTACACCTTC. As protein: CATSTTTANYGYTF.

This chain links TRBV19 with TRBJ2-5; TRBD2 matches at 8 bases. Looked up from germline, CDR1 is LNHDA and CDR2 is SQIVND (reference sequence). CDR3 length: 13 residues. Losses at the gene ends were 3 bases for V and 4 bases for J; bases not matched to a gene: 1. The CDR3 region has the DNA TGTGCCAGTAGTATTCGGGGGGGAGAGACCCAGTACTTC. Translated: CASSIRGGETQYF. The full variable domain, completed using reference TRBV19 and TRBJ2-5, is DGGITQSPKYLFRKEGQNVTLSCEQNLNHDAMYWYRQDPGQGLRLIYYSQIVNDFQKGDIAEGYSVSREKKESFPLTVTSAQKNPTAFYLCASSIRGGETQYFGPGTRLLVL.

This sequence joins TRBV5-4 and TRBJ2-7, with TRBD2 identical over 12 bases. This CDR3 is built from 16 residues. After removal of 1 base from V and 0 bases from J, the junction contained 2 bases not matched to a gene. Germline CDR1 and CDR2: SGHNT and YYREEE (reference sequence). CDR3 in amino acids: CASSLPGLAGSYEQYF. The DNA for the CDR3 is TGTGCCAGCAGCTTGCCGGGACTAGCGGGCTCCTACGAGCAGTACTTC.

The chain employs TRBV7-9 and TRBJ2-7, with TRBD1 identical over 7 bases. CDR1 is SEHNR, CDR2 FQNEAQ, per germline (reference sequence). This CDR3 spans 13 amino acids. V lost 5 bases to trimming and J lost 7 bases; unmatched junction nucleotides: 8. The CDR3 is CASSAGGLGEQYF. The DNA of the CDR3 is TGTGCCAGCAGCGCAGGGGGATTGGGGGAGCAGTACTTC.

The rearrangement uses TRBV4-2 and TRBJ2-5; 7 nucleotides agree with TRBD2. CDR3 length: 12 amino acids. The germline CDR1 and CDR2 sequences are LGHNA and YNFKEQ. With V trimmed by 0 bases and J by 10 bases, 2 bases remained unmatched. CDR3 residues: CASSQDGDYQYF. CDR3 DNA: TGTGCCAGCAGCCAAGATGGGGACTACCAGTACTTC.

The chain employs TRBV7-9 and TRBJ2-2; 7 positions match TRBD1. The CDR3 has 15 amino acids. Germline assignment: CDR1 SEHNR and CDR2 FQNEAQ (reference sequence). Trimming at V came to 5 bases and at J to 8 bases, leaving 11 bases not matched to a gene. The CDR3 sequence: CASSPGTAPNGELFF. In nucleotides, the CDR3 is TGTGCCAGCAGCCCCGGGACAGCACCTAATGGGGAGCTGTTTTTT.

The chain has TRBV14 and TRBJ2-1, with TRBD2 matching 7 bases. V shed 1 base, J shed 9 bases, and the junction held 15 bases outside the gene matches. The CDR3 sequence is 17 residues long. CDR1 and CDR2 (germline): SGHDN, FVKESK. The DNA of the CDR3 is TGTGCCAGCAGCCAAGGAGGCGGTAGGGGAATAGCGGGTGAGCAGTTCTTC. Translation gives CASSQGGGRGIAGEQFF.

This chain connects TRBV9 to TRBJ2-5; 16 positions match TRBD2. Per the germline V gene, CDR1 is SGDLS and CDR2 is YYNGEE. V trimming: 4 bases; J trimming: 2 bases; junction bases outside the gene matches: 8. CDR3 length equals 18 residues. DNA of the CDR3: TGTGCCAGCAGCCCTGGGACTAGCGGGGGGGGTAAACAAGAGACCCAGTACTTC. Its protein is CASSPGTSGGGKQETQYF.

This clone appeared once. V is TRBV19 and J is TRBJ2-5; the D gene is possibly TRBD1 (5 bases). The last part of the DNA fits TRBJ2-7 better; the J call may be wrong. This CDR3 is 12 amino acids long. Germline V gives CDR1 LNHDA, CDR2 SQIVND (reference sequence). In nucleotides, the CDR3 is TGTGCCAGCCAGGGTTTCGCCTACGAGCAGTACTTC. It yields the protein CASQGFAYEQYF.

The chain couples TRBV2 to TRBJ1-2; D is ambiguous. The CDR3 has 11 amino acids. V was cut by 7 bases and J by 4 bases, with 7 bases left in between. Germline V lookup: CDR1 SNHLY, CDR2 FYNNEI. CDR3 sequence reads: CASKQLYGYTF. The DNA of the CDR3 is TGTGCCAGCAAACAGCTCTATGGCTACACCTTC.

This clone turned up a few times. Here the CDR3 DNA reads TGCGCCAGCAGCCAAAATAACCCCCGGGACAGGCTTAATTCACCCCTCCACTTT. Amino acid sequence: CASSQNNPRDRLNSPLHF. V usage is TRBV4-3 and J usage is TRBJ1-6; 8 bases line up with TRBD1. The CDR3 has 18 residues. Per germline, CDR1 LGHNA and CDR2 YSLEER. With 2 bases clipped from V and 6 bases from J, the junction kept 12 bases outside the gene matches.

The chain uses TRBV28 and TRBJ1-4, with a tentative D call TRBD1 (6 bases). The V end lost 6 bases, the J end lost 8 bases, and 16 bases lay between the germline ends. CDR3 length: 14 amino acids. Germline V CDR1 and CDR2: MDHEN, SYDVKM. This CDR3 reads CASRREGGGEKLFF. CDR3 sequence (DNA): TGTGCCAGCAGAAGAGAGGGGGGAGGGGAAAAACTGTTTTTT.

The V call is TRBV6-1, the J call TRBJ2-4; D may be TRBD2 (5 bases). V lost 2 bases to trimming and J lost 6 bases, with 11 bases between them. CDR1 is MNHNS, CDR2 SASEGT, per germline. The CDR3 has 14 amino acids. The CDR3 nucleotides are TGTGCCAGCAGTGAAAGGACTCCGCCAAACATTCAGTACTTC. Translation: CASSERTPPNIQYF.

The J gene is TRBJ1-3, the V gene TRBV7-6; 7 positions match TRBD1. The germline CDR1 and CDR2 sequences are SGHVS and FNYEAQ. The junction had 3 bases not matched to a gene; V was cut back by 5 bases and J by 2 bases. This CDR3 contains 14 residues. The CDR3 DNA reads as TGTGCCAGCAGCCCGACAGGGACTGGAAACACCATATATTTT. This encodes CASSPTGTGNTIYF.

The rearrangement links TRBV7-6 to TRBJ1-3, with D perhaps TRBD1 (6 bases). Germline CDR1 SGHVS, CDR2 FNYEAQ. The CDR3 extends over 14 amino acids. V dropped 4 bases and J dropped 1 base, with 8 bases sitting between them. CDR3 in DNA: TGTGCCAGCAGCTATGGACAGTCTGGAAACACCATATATTTT. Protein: CASSYGQSGNTIYF.

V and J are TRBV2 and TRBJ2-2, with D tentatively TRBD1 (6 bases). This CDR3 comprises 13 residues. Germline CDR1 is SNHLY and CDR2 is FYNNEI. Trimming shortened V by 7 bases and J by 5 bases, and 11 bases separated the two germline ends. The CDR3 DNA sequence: TGTGCCAGCACCGGACAGAAGACCGGGGAGCTGTTTTTT. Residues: CASTGQKTGELFF.

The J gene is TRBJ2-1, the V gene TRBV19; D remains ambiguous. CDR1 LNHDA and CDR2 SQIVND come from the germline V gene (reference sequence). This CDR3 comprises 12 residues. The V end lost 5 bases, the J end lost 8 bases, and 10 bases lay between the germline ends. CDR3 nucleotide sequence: TGTGCCAGTAGTGTAGGTTTCTATGAGCAGTTCTTC. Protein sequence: CASSVGFYEQFF.

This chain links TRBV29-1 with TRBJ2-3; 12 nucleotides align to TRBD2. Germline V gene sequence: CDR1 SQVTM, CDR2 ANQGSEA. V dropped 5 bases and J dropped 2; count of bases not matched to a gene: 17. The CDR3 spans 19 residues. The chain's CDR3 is CSVSQQSFLAGGNTDTQYF. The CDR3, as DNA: TGCAGCGTTTCTCAACAGTCTTTTCTAGCGGGGGGGAACACAGATACGCAGTATTTT.

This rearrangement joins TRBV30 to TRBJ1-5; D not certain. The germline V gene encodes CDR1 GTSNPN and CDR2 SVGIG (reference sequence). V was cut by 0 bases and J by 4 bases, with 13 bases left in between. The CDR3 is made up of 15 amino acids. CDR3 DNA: TGTGCCTGGAGTGTAGACTTCAACCTTAATCAGCCCCAGCATTTT. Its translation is CAWSVDFNLNQPQHF.